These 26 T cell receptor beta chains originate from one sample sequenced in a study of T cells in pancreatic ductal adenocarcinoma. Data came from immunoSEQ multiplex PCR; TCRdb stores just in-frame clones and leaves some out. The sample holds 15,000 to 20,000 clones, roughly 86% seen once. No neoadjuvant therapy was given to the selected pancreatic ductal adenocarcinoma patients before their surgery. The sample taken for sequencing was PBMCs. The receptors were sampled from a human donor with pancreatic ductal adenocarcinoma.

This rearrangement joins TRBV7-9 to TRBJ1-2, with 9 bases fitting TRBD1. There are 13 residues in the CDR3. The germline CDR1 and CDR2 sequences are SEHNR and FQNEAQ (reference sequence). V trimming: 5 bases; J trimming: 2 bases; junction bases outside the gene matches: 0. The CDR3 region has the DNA TGTGCCAGCAGCGGACAGGGGAACTATGGCTACACCTTC. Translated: CASSGQGNYGYTF.

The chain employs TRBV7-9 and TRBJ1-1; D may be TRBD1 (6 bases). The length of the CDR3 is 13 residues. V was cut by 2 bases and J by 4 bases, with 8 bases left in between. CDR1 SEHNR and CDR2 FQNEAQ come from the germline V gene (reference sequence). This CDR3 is CASSLQGSTEAFF. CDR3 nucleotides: TGTGCCAGCAGCTTACAGGGGAGCACTGAAGCTTTCTTT.

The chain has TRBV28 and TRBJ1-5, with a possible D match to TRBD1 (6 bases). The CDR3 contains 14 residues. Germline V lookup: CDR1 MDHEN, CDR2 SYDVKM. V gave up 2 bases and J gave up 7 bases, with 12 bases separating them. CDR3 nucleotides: TGTGCCAGCAGTTTAGGGGGCCTTGGCCAGCCCCAGCATTTT. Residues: CASSLGGLGQPQHF.

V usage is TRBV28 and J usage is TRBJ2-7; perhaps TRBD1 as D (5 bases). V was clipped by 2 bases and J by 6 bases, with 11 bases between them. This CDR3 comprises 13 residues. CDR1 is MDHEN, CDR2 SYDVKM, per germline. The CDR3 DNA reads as TGTGCCAGCAGTTTAATAGGGGAAGGCGAGCAGTACTTC. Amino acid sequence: CASSLIGEGEQYF.

CDR3 bases: TGTGCCAGCAGTGATTTGGTAGCGGGGGGTGCAGATACGCAGTATTTT. It yields the protein CASSDLVAGGADTQYF. The chain has TRBV2 and TRBJ2-3; 10 bases match TRBD2. The CDR3 spans 16 residues. From germline, CDR1 is SNHLY and CDR2 FYNNEI. After removal of 3 bases from V and 4 bases from J, the junction contained 7 bases not matched to a gene. The whole variable domain, filled in from reference TRBV2 and TRBJ2-3, reads EPEVTQTPSHQVTQMGQEVILRCVPISNHLYFYWYRQILGQKVEFLVSFYNNEISEKSEIFDDQFSVERPDGSNFTLKIRSTKLEDSAMYFCASSDLVAGGADTQYFGPGTRLTVL.

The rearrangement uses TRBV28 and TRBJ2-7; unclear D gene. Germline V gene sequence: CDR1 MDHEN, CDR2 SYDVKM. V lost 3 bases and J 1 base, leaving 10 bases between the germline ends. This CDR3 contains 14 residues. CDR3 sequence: CASSFQDNSYEQYF. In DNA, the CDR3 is TGTGCCAGCAGTTTTCAAGACAATTCCTACGAGCAGTACTTC.

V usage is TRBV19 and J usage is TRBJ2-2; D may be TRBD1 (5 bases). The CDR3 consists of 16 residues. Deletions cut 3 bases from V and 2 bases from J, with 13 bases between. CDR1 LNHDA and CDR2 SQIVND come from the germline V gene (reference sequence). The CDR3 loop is CASSILDSPNTGELFF. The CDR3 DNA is TGTGCCAGTAGTATCTTAGACAGCCCCAACACCGGGGAGCTGTTTTTT.

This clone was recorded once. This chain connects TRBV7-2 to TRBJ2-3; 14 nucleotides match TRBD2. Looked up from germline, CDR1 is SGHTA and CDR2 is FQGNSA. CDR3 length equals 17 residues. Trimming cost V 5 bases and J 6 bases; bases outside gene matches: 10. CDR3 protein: CASSQGLAGVTWDTQYF. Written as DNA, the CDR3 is TGTGCCAGCAGCCAGGGACTAGCGGGGGTGACCTGGGATACGCAGTATTTT.

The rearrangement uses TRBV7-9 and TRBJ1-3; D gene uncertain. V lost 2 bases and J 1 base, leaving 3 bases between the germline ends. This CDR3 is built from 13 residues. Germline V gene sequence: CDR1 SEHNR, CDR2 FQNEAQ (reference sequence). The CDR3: CASSLYSGNTIYF. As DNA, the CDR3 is TGTGCCAGCAGCTTATATTCTGGAAACACCATATATTTT.

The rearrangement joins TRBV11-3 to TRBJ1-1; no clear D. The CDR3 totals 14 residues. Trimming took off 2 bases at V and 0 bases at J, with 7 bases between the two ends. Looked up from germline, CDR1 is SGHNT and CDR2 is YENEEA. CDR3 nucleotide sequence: TGTGCCAGCAGCTTAAGAACGGTGAACACTGAAGCTTTCTTT. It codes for CASSLRTVNTEAFF.

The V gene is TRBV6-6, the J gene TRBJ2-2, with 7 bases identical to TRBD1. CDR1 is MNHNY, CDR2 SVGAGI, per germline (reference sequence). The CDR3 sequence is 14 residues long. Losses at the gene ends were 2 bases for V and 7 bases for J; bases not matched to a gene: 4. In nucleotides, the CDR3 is TGTGCCAGCAGTTACCAGGGGGTAGGCGGGGAGCTGTTTTTT. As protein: CASSYQGVGGELFF.

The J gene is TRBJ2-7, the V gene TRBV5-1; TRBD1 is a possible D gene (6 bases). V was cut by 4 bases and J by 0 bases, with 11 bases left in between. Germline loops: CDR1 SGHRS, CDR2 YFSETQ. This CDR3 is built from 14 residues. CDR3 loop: CASSAGTSSYEQYF. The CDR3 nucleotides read TGCGCCAGCAGCGCCGGGACAAGCTCCTACGAGCAGTACTTC. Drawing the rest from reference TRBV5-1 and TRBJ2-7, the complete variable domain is KAGVTQTPRYLIKTRGQQVTLSCSPISGHRSVSWYQQTPGQGLQFLFEYFSETQRNKGNFPGRFSGRQFSNSRSEMNVSTLELGDSALYLCASSAGTSSYEQYFGPGTRLTVT.

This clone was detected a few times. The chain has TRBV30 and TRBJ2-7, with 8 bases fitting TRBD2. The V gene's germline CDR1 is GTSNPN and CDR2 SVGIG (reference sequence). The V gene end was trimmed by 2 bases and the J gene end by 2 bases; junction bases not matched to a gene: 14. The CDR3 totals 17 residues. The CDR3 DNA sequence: TGTGCCTGGAGTCCCCCCCCCGGGGGGGCGCTGACCTACGAGCAGTACTTC. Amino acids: CAWSPPPGGALTYEQYF.

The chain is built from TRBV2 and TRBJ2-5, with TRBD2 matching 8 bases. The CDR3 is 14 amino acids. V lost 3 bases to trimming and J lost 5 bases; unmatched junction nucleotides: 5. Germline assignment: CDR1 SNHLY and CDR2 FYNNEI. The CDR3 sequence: CASSDPGGRETQYF. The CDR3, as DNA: TGTGCCAGCAGTGATCCGGGAGGGCGGGAGACCCAGTACTTC.

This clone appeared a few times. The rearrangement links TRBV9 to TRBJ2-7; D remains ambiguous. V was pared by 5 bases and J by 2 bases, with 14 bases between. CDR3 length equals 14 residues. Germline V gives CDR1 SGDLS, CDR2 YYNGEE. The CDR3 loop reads CASSDQYRPYEQYF. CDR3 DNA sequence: TGTGCCAGCAGTGATCAGTACCGCCCCTACGAGCAGTACTTC.

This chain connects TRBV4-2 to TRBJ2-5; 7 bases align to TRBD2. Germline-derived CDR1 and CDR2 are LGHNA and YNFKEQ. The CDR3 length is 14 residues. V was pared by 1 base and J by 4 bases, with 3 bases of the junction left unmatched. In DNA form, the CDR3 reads TGTGCCAGCAGCCAAGGACTAGCTGGAGAGACCCAGTACTTC. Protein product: CASSQGLAGETQYF.

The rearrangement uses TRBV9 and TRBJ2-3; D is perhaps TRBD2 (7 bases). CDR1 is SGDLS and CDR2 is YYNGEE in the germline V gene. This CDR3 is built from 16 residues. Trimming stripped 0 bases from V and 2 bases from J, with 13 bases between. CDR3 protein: CASSVDDGGPTDTQYF. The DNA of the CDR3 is TGTGCCAGCAGCGTAGACGACGGGGGGCCCACAGATACGCAGTATTTT.

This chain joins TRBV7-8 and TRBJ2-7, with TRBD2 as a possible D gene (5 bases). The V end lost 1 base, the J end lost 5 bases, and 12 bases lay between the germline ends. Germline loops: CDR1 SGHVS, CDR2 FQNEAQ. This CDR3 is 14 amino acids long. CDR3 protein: CASSLVMGANEQYF. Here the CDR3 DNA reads TGTGCCAGCAGCTTAGTTATGGGAGCAAACGAGCAGTACTTC.

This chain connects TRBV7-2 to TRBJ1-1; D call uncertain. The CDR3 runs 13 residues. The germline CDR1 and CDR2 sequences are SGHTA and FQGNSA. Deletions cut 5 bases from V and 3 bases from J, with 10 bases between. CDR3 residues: CASSLNSDTEAFF. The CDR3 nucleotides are TGTGCCAGCAGCCTTAATAGCGACACTGAAGCTTTCTTT.

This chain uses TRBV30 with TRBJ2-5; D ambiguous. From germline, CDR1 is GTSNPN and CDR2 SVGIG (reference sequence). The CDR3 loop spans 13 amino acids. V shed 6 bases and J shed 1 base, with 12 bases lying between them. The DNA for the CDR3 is TGTGCCTGCAAACCCATGAGCCAAGAGACCCAGTACTTC. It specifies CACKPMSQETQYF.

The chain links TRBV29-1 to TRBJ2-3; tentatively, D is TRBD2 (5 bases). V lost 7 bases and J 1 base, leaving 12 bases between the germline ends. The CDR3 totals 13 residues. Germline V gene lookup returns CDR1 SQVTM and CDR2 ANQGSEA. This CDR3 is CSGRDFRTDTQYF. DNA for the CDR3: TGCAGCGGACGGGATTTTCGCACAGATACGCAGTATTTT.

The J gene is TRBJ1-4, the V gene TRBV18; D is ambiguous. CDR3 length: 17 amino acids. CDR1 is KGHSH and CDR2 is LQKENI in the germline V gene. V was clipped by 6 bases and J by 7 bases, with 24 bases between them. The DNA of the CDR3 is TGTGCCAGCTCTTTGAGCCCCCCCGGAGGTGGTGGTGAAAAACTGTTTTTT. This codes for CASSLSPPGGGGEKLFF.

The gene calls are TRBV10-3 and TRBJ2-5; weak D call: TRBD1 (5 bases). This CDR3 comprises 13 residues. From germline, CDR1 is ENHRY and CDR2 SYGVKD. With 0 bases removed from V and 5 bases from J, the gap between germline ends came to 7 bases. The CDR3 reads CAISESGVETQYF. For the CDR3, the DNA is TGTGCCATCAGTGAGTCAGGGGTGGAGACCCAGTACTTC.

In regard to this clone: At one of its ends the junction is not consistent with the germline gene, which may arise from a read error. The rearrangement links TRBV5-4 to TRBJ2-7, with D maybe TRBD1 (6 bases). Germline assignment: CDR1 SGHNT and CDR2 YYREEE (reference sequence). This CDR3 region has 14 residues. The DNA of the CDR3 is TGCGCCAGCAGCCCCACGGACAGTGCCTACGAGCAGTACTTC. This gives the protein CASSPTDSAYEQYF. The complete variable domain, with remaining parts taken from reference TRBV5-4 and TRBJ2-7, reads ETGVTQSPTHLIKTRGQQVTLRCSSQSGHNTVSWYQQALGQGPQFIFQYYREEENGRGNFPPRFSGLQFPNYSSELNVNALELDDSALYLCASSPTDSAYEQYFGPGTRLTVT.

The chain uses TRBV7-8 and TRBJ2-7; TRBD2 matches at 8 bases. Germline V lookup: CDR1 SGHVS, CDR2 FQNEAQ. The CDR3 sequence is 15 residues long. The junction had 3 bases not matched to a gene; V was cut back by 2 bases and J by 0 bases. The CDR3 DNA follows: TGTGCCAGCAGCTTACAGGGGACTAGCTCCTACGAGCAGTACTTC. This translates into CASSLQGTSSYEQYF.

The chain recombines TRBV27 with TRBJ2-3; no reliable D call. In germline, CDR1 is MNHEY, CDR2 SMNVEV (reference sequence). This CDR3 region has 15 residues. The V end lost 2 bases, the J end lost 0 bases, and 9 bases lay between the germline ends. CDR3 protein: CASSLRHSSTDTQYF. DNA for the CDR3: TGTGCCAGCAGTTTAAGACATTCTAGCACAGATACGCAGTATTTT.